This T cell receptor (beta chain) was found in a study of PD-L1 blockade in urothelial cancer (dated by TCRdb to the late 2010s). Turning to the overall study: All patients started therapy around 2014 and received atezolizumab 1,200 mg intravenously every 3 weeks. Twenty-five of 29 patients were males with bladder-origin urothelial cancer, and about 65% of the roughly 30 reported a prior smoking history. An ECOG performance status of 0 or 1 was recorded for the patients, and 0 to 3 prior chemotherapy regimens had been received by the patients. Blood samples were analyzed at two time points: 3 weeks after treatment start (second dose) and 6 weeks after treatment start. Blood samples gave a median of around 130,000 T cells and 83,000 or so unique TCRs, with a median clonality of approximately 0.08. Somatic, immune and clinical correlates of response to PD-L1 blockade with atezolizumab in urothelial cancer were the focus of an exploratory multi-omic analysis. Pretreatment tumor samples, along with matched peripheral blood serially collected before and after atezolizumab treatment, were subjected to TCR sequencing. Durable clinical benefit was defined as progression-free survival longer than 6 months, and TCR features were also tested against progression-free and overall survival. In the same patients, pretreatment tumors underwent whole exome sequencing and RNA sequencing in addition to TCR sequencing. Fewer than ten patients achieved durable clinical benefit and some 21 did not. Pretreatment blood TCR-seq was available for about 30 patients, at least one posttreatment blood collection was obtained for around 24 patients, and tumor TCR-seq was available for around 24 patients. General conclusions and limits of the study: At 3 weeks after the start of treatment, tumor-associated TCR clones in peripheral blood had expanded more in patients with durable benefit (n ≈ 24, p = 0.022). A pretreatment peripheral blood TCR clonality below the median was linked to improved progression-free and overall survival. Small sample size (n ≈ 27) and many exploratory analyses mean the results are intended to be hypothesis-generating.

On this clone: No cognate antigen has been identified for it. Base qualities are not provided; no much larger clone lies one nucleotide away.

Each PCR received spiked-in synthetic TCR analog templates so that absolute template abundance could be estimated from read counts. The immunoSEQ assay was used to amplify TCRbeta CDR3 regions from genomic DNA with bias-controlled V and J gene primers. Sequencing of rearranged TCRbeta segments was performed at approximately 20X coverage. Turning to the authors' computational methods: Clustering was used to correct sequencing errors, and CDR3s were annotated against IMGT so that V, D and J genes could be assigned. Only productive TCRbeta rearrangements were used in downstream analyses, excluding out-of-frame or stop-codon sequences. Clonality was computed as one minus Shannon entropy normalized by the log of the number of unique productive sequences. Clones differing between time points or between blood and tumor were identified using Fisher's exact test with Benjamini-Hochberg correction, with an adjusted p below 0.01 applied as the threshold. Sourced from immuneACCESS, this table was stored by TCRdb with only in-frame sequences that have V and J called. A share of the clones is absent; for the studies checked, an unresolved V gene accounts for under half, and the remainder has no known explanation. From that table come the V and J calls and clone size; the DNA was used to work out D and trimming. In all, the sample holds under 100,000 clones, and 82% of those were seen once. 8% to 10% of the sample is held by the ten biggest clonotypes.

V is reduced by 5 bases and J by 2 bases, leaving a spacing of 5 bases between them. Via the germline V gene (reference sequence), CDR1 is SEHNR and CDR2 FQNEAQ. Reading from cysteine to phenylalanine, the CDR3 counts 12 amino acids. The sequence is cut down to CDR3 DNA, 36 bases in frame from base 1. The cohort included roughly 29 patients with locally advanced or metastatic urothelial carcinoma who were treated at Memorial Sloan Kettering on a trial protocol. Peripheral blood mononuclear cells were collected pretreatment and during treatment, at between 1 and 8 total time points per patient. The Qiagen DNeasy Blood extraction kit was used to purify genomic DNA from total PBMCs and from tumor samples. PBMCs were collected pretreatment and during treatment and were isolated and stored as previously described.

This sequence originates from a man aged 65 to 79 with urothelial cancer. The chain is assembled from TRBV7-9 and TRBJ2-3, with the D gene uncertain. Sequences were derived from PBMCs, sampled around atezolizumab (anti-PD-L1) treatment. The sequenced DNA: TGTGCCAGCAGCCCCGTCACAGATACGCAGTATTTT. Its coded protein is CASSPVTDTQYF. This CDR3, with the reference TRBV7-9 and TRBJ2-3 proteins standing in past its ends, gives the full variable domain DTGVSQNPRHKITKRGQNVTFRCDPISEHNRLYWYRQTLGQGPEFLTYFQNEAQLEKSRLLSDRFSAERPKGSFSTLEIQRTEQGDSAMYLCASSPVTDTQYFGPGTRLTVL.